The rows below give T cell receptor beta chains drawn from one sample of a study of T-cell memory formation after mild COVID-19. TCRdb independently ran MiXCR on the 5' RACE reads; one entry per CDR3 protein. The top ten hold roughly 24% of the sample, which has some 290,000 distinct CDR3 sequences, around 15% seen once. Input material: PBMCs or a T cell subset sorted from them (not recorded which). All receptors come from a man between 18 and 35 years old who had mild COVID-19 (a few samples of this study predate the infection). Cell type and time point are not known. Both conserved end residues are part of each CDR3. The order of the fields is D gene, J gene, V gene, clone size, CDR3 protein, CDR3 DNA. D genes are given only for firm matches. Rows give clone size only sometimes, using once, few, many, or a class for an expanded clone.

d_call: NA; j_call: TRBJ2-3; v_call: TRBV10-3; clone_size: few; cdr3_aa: CAISESNGGPGTDTQYF; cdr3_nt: TGTGCCATCAGTGAGTCGAACGGGGGCCCGGGCACAGATACGCAGTATTTT
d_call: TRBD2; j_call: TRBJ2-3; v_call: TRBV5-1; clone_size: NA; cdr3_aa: CASSALLAGLTDTQYF; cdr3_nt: TGCGCCAGCAGCGCCCTCCTAGCGGGGTTAACAGATACGCAGTATTTT
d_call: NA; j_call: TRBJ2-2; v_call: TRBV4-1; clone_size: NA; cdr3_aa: CASSLTGVGFPGELFF; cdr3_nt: TGCGCCAGCAGTCTGACGGGAGTAGGTTTTCCCGGGGAGCTGTTTTTT
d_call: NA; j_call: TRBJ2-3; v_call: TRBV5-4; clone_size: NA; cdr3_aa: CASREVLQGRDTQYF; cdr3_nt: TGTGCCAGCAGAGAGGTTCTCCAGGGCAGGGATACGCAGTATTTT
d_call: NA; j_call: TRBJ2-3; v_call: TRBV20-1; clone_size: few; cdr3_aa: CSARGGGDTQYF; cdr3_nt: TGCAGTGCTAGAGGAGGGGGAGATACGCAGTATTTT
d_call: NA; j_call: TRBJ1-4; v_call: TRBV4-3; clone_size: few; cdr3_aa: CASSPGENNEKLFF; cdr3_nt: TGCGCCAGCAGCCCCGGGGAAAATAATGAAAAACTGTTTTTT
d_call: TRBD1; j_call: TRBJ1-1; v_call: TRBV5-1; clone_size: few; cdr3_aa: CASSPGTGDLSEAFF; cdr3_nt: TGCGCCAGCAGCCCAGGGACAGGGGATTTGTCTGAAGCTTTCTTT
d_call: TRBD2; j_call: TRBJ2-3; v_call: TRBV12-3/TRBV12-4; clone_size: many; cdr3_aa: CASSLYSGGADTQYF; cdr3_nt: TGTGCCAGCAGCCTTTATAGCGGGGGGGCAGATACGCAGTATTTT
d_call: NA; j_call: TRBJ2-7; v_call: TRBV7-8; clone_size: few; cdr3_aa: CASSLQAYEQYF; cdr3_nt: TGTGCCAGCAGCCTCCAGGCCTACGAGCAGTACTTC
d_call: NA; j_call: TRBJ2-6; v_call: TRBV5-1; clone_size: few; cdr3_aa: CASSLVPTLGANVLTF; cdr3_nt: TGCGCCAGCAGCTTGGTTCCTACTCTGGGGGCCAACGTCCTGACTTTC
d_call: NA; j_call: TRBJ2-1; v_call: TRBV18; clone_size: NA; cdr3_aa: CASSAPGQQFF; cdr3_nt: TGTGCCAGCTCAGCCCCGGGACAGCAGTTCTTC
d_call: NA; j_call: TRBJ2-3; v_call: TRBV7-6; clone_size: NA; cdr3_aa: CASSFGSGDTQYF; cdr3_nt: TGTGCCAGCAGCTTCGGGAGTGGCGATACGCAGTATTTT